The present entry profiles one T cell receptor beta chain with its context. Which antigen it targets is not known. Per-base qualities were not stored, and no clone one base away is much larger. One collaborating source in Seattle enrolled patients while the patients were actively infected and followed the patients over time throughout the course of disease. Whole blood was collected in K2EDTA tubes by collaborating institutions according to the institutions' own protocols. For TCRbeta analysis, collaborator samples were shipped as frozen whole blood, as isolated PBMCs, or as DNA extracted from either sample type. TCRbeta CDR3 regions were amplified from genomic DNA using the immunoSEQ Assay, a bias-controlled multiplex PCR. As for the authors' bioinformatics: Within the assay, amplification of reference gene primers was used to estimate how many nucleated cells each sample contained. To quantify the absolute abundance of each unique TCRbeta CDR3 rearrangement, sequence reads were collapsed and filtered. For each sample, productive Simpson clonality was calculated as the square root of Simpson's diversity index across productive rearrangements. TCRdb obtained this table from immuneACCESS and retained in-frame rearrangements with V and J assigned. These tables miss some clones; where compared with another copy, unresolved V genes account for less than half of the shortfall, and the remainder is unexplained. The V and J calls and the clone size are those of that table, but D and trimming were determined from the DNA. The sample has 270,000 or so clones on record, nearly 90% of them singletons. The top ten constitute over 8.5% of the sample.

The entry originates in a study of blood T cell repertoires in COVID-19 (TCRdb year 2020). Notes on the research overall: Samples from collaborators originated in the United States, Italy and Spain and spanned both the acute and convalescent phases of COVID-19. Samples came from the ongoing ImmuneRACE study (first 160 participants) plus 1,254 subjects from 6 global collaborators. HLA class I and class II types, where available, came from metadata supplied by the sample provider rather than from assay-based typing. Subjects who had been exposed to COVID-19, were actively infected with it, or had recovered from it provided the deeply sampled blood TCRbeta repertoires that made up the dataset. A de-identified subject ID, COVID-19 status, age in years and sex were almost always included in the sample metadata. The prospective study material was composed of cDNA or gDNA derived from T cells, B-cell-depleted T cells, or PBMCs. A freely available public database, intended as a resource for researchers studying the immune response to SARS-CoV-2, is where the repertoires were released. What the authors observed across the whole study: The amount of clinical and demographic metadata varied by source and participant and was provided uncurated.

Material for sequencing was peripheral blood. The TCR was taken from a woman aged 25 to 39 with COVID-19, enrolled during active disease.

The CDR3 in this case is CASSSGAREQFF. The nucleotide sequence is given as TGTGCCAGCAGCTCGGGTGCACGCGAGCAGTTCTTC. The chain is made from TRBV5-4 and TRBJ2-1; confidence is insufficient to name the D gene. V was cut back by 3 bases and J by 10 bases, leaving a gap of 11 bases between them. CDR1 and CDR2, per the germline V gene (reference sequence), are SGHNT and YYREEE. Counted from cysteine to phenylalanine, this CDR3 has 12 amino acids. Only the CDR3 DNA is retained, 36 bases long and in frame from the first base. Beyond the CDR3, the reference TRBV5-4 and TRBJ2-1 genes provide the residues; the full variable domain reads: ETGVTQSPTHLIKTRGQQVTLRCSSQSGHNTVSWYQQALGQGPQFIFQYYREEENGRGNFPPRFSGLQFPNYSSELNVNALELDDSALYLCASSSGAREQFFGPGTRLTVL.